One sample yielded the 21 T cell receptor beta chains listed below, sequenced in a study of blood T cell repertoires in COVID-19. Sequencing used immunoSEQ multiplex PCR; TCRdb keeps in-frame clones, though not all of them. The top ten hold approximately 3% of the sample, which has fewer than 250,000 clones, approximately 84% seen once. Sequenced sample: PBMCs or T cells enriched from blood (not recorded which). These receptors came from a woman aged 25-40 years who had recovered from COVID-19.

This clone was detected only a few times. The chain employs TRBV27 and TRBJ1-6; 7 nucleotides line up with TRBD1. Germline trimming cut 4 bases from V and 7 bases from J; bases unmatched to any gene: 4. Germline assignment: CDR1 MNHEY and CDR2 SMNVEV (reference sequence). This CDR3 is 14 amino acids long. The CDR3: CASSWTGPNSPLHF. CDR3 nucleotide sequence: TGTGCCAGCAGTTGGACAGGACCCAATTCACCCCTCCACTTT.

The chain recombines TRBV2 with TRBJ2-6, with 10 bases fitting TRBD1. The J segment lost 0 bases and the V segment lost 11 bases, leaving 10 bases of the junction unmatched. The V gene's germline CDR1 is SNHLY and CDR2 FYNNEI. The CDR3 contains 17 residues. As DNA, the CDR3 is TGTGCCTCCCGACCGGGACAGGGGTCCTCTGGGGCCAACGTCCTGACTTTC. It specifies CASRPGQGSSGANVLTF.

CDR3 coding DNA: TGTGCCAGCTCAGCGGGACAGGGCACCGGGGAGCTGTTTTTT. Its protein product is CASSAGQGTGELFF. The chain combines TRBV18 with TRBJ2-2; 9 nucleotides agree with TRBD1. V gave up 5 bases and J gave up 4 bases; unmatched junction bases: 2. This CDR3 region has 14 residues. Germline loops: CDR1 KGHSH, CDR2 LQKENI. Complete variable domain (other parts from reference TRBV18 and TRBJ2-2): NAGVMQNPRHLVRRRGQEARLRCSPMKGHSHVYWYRQLPEEGLKFMVYLQKENIIDESGMPKERFSAEFPKEGPSILRIQQVVRGDSAAYFCASSAGQGTGELFFGEGSRLTVL.

This clone appeared once. The V gene is TRBV3-1 (or the pseudogene TRBV3-2), the J gene TRBJ1-1; D is possibly TRBD1 (6 bases). This CDR3 has 14 amino acids. V lost 1 base and J 2 bases, leaving 8 bases between the germline ends. Germline V gives CDR1 LGHDT, CDR2 YNNKEL (reference sequence). The CDR3 DNA reads as TGTGCCAGCAGCCAAGCAGGGGTCAACACTGAAGCTTTCTTT. It translates to CASSQAGVNTEAFF.

This clone occurred once. V and J are TRBV6-5 and TRBJ1-6; unclear D gene. The CDR3 runs 15 residues. CDR1 is MNHEY and CDR2 is SVGAGI in the germline V gene. Trimming removed 4 bases from V and 0 bases from J, with 7 bases in between. The CDR3 loop reads CASSFESSYNSPLHF. In DNA, the CDR3 is TGTGCCAGCAGTTTTGAGAGCTCCTATAATTCACCCCTCCACTTT.

The rearrangement joins TRBV25-1 to TRBJ2-7, with D perhaps TRBD2 (5 bases). The CDR3 has 12 amino acids. V dropped 9 bases and J dropped 2 bases, with 11 bases sitting between them. Germline CDR1 is MGHDK and CDR2 is SYGVNS. Written as DNA, the CDR3 is TGTGCCAGTTCCAGAGGGACCTACGAGCAGTACTTC. It encodes CASSRGTYEQYF.

This clone came up a few times. In DNA, the CDR3 is TGTGCCAGCAGCTTAGTGTCCCCAGGAGCCAAAAACATTCAGTACTTC. This encodes CASSLVSPGAKNIQYF. The chain employs TRBV7-8 and TRBJ2-4, with D uncertain. CDR1 and CDR2 (germline): SGHVS, FQNEAQ. The CDR3 contains 16 residues. V was pared by 1 base and J by 0 bases, with 10 bases between.

V is TRBV2 and J is TRBJ2-1; TRBD1 matches 10 bases. Losses at the gene ends were 9 bases for V and 6 bases for J; bases not matched to a gene: 11. Germline V lookup: CDR1 SNHLY, CDR2 FYNNEI. The CDR3 is made up of 15 amino acids. CDR3 amino acids: CASLIPGQGFNEQFF. The CDR3 DNA follows: TGTGCCAGTCTTATTCCGGGACAGGGGTTCAATGAGCAGTTCTTC.

The V gene is TRBV6-5, the J gene TRBJ2-7; TRBD1 matches 11 bases. V trimming: 6 bases; J trimming: 4 bases; junction bases outside the gene matches: 8. The germline gives CDR1 MNHEY, CDR2 SVGAGI. The CDR3 length is 15 residues. The CDR3 DNA is TGTGCCAGCAGGCCTCTCGGGACAGGGGGTTACGAGCAGTACTTC. This encodes CASRPLGTGGYEQYF.

The rearrangement links TRBV7-6 to TRBJ2-3, with 8 bases identical to TRBD2. The germline V gene encodes CDR1 SGHVS and CDR2 FNYEAQ. This CDR3 has 16 amino acids. The V and J ends lost 2 bases and 3 bases, in that order; junction bases with no gene match: 7. CDR3 in DNA: TGTGCCAGCAGCTTAAGTATCGGGGGGGAAACAGATACGCAGTATTTT. This gives the protein CASSLSIGGETDTQYF.

CDR3 sequence: CASSLMVAVAFF. In DNA form, the CDR3 reads TGTGCCAGCAGTTTAATGGTCGCGGTAGCTTTCTTT. The gene calls are TRBV28 and TRBJ1-1; D is uncertain. CDR1 and CDR2 (germline): MDHEN, SYDVKM. CDR3 length: 12 residues. Trimming cost V 2 bases and J 10 bases, with 11 bases left between them.

The chain is built from TRBV5-1 and TRBJ2-1, with 10 bases fitting TRBD2. CDR3 length equals 16 residues. Germline V gene lookup returns CDR1 SGHRS and CDR2 YFSETQ. J lost 8 bases, V lost 0 bases, and 8 bases had no gene match. The CDR3 DNA follows: TGCGCCAGCAGCTTGGCCAGAGCGGGGGGGCTTGATGAGCAGTTCTTC. It encodes CASSLARAGGLDEQFF.

The V gene is TRBV7-9, the J gene TRBJ2-1; D unclear. This CDR3 is built from 14 residues. With 4 bases removed from V and 4 bases from J, the gap between germline ends came to 11 bases. Germline lookup yields CDR1 SEHNR and CDR2 FQNEAQ (reference sequence). The CDR3 region has the DNA TGTGCCAGCAGCTCGGGTTGGCCATACAATGAGCAGTTCTTC. Its translation is CASSSGWPYNEQFF.

A note on this clone: One end of the junction does not line up with germline, which may come from a read error. The CDR3 DNA is TGTGCCAGCAGTTTAGGGGGGACCCTTACCTACAGTGAGCAGTTCTTC. Encoded protein: CASSLGGTLTYSEQFF. This chain links TRBV28 with TRBJ2-1, with D possibly being TRBD2 (6 bases). CDR3 length equals 16 residues. Germline V CDR1 and CDR2: MDHEN, SYDVKM.

CDR3: CASSFLAGESGEQYF. CDR3 DNA: TGCGCCAGCAGCTTCCTAGCGGGAGAGTCGGGGGAGCAGTACTTC. J is TRBJ2-7 and V is TRBV5-1; TRBD2 matches at 10 bases. The junction had 9 bases not matched to a gene; V was cut back by 2 bases and J by 7 bases. Germline V lookup: CDR1 SGHRS, CDR2 YFSETQ. The CDR3 runs to 15 residues.

The chain couples TRBV27 to TRBJ1-2; D is undetermined. The CDR3 is 13 residues long. Deletions cut 7 bases from V and 1 base from J, with 10 bases between. The germline CDR1 and CDR2 sequences are MNHEY and SMNVEV (reference sequence). The chain's CDR3 is CASTARGNYGYTF. The CDR3 coding sequence is TGTGCCAGCACCGCTAGAGGTAACTATGGCTACACCTTC.

The chain is built from TRBV15 and TRBJ2-3, with D possibly matching TRBD1 (5 bases). CDR1 is LNHNV and CDR2 is YYDKDF in the germline V gene (reference sequence). The V end lost 2 bases, the J end lost 3 bases, and 15 bases lay between the germline ends. The CDR3 is made up of 16 amino acids. Here the CDR3 reads CATSRQPGSVTDTQYF. As DNA, the CDR3 is TGTGCCACCAGCAGACAGCCAGGGTCGGTTACAGATACGCAGTATTTT.

Written as DNA, the CDR3 is TGCACCAGCACTCGATCCGGGACTAGCGGATCAGATACGCAGTATTTT. Translating gives CTSTRSGTSGSDTQYF. The chain joins TRBV1 to TRBJ2-3; the table's D call, TRBD2, was not checked against the DNA. TRBV1 is a known pseudogene. This CDR3 comprises 16 residues.

This clone showed up just a few times. The chain couples TRBV18 to TRBJ2-7; 7 nucleotides line up with TRBD1. V gave up 7 bases and J gave up 4 bases; unmatched junction bases: 7. The V gene's germline CDR1 is KGHSH and CDR2 LQKENI. This CDR3 contains 13 residues. The CDR3 spells CASCDRDAYEQYF. DNA of the CDR3: TGTGCCAGCTGCGACAGGGACGCGTACGAGCAGTACTTC.

The gene calls are TRBV10-1 and TRBJ1-2; tentatively, D is TRBD1 (5 bases). The V gene lost 4 bases and the J gene lost 8 bases, with 14 bases spanning the gap. The germline gives CDR1 WNHNN, CDR2 SYGVQD (reference sequence). CDR3 size: 13 residues. CDR3 residues: CASSGHGHGGYTF. The CDR3, as DNA: TGCGCCAGCAGTGGCCACGGACACGGCGGCTACACCTTC.

Details on this clone: Different DNA sequences within this sample yield the same CDR3. This chain uses TRBV14 with TRBJ2-1; TRBD2 aligns across 11 bases. The trim removed 4 bases at V and 3 bases at J, leaving 5 bases unmatched. The CDR3 spans 16 residues. Germline-derived CDR1 and CDR2 are SGHDN and FVKESK. The chain's CDR3 is CASSLRLAGSYNEQFF. Written as DNA, the CDR3 is TGTGCCAGCAGCCTAAGACTAGCGGGGAGCTACAATGAGCAGTTCTTC.